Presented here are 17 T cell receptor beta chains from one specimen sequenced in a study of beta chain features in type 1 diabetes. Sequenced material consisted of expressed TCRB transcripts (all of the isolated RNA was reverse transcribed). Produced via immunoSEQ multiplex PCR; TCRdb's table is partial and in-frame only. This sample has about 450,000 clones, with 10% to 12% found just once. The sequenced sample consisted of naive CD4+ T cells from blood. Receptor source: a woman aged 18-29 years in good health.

DNA of the CDR3: TGTGCCAGCAGCCCGTCCAGCAGGGGCCGAATCACTGAAGCTTTCTTT. It is translated as CASSPSSRGRITEAFF. J is TRBJ1-1 and V is TRBV14; weak D call: TRBD1 (6 bases). Trimming stripped 4 bases from V and 4 bases from J, with 19 bases between. The CDR3 contains 16 residues. CDR1 and CDR2 from the germline V gene are SGHDN and FVKESK.

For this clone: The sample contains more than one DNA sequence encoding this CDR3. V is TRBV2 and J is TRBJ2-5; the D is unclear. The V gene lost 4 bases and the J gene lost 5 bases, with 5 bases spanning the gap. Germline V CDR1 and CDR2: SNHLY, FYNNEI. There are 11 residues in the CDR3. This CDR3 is CASSVGETQYF. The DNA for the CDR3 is TGTGCCAGCAGTGTGGGGGAGACCCAGTACTTC.

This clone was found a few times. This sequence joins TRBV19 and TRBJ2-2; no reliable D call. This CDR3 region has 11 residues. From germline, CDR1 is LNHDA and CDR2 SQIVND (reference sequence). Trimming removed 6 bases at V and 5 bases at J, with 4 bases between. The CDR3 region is CASRMTGELFF. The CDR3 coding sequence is TGTGCCAGTAGGATGACCGGGGAGCTGTTTTTT. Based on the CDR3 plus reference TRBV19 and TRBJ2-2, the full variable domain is DGGITQSPKYLFRKEGQNVTLSCEQNLNHDAMYWYRQDPGQGLRLIYYSQIVNDFQKGDIAEGYSVSREKKESFPLTVTSAQKNPTAFYLCASRMTGELFFGEGSRLTVL.

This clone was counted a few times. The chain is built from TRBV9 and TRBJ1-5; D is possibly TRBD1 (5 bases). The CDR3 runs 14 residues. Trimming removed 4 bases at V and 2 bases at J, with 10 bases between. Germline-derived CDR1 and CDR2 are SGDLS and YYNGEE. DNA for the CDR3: TGTGCCAGCAGCCCGGAACAGGGCAATCAGCCCCAGCATTTT. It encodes CASSPEQGNQPQHF.

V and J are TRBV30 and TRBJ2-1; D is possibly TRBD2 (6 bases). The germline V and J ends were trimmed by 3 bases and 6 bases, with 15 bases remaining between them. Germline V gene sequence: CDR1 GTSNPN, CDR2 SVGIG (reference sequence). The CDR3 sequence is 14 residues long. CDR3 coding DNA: TGTGCCTGGAGGCCCCAGACTAGTATCAATGAGCAGTTCTTC. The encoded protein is CAWRPQTSINEQFF.

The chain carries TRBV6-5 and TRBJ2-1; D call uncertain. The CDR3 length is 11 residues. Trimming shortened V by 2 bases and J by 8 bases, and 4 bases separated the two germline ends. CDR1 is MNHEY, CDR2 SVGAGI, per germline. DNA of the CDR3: TGTGCCAGCAGTTACCTCGATGAGCAGTTCTTC. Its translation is CASSYLDEQFF.

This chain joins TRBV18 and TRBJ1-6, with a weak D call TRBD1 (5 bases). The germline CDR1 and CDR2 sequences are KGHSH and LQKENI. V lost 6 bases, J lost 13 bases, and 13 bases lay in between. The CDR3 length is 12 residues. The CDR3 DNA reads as TGTGCCAGCTCCCCTACAGGAGACCCCCTCCACTTT. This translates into CASSPTGDPLHF.

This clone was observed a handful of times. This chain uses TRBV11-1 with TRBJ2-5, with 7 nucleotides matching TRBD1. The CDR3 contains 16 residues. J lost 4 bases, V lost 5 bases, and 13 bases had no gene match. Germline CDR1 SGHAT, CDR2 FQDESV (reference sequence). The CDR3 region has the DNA TGTGCCAGCAGCACGGCGAACAGGGGTCGGTCAGAGACCCAGTACTTC. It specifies CASSTANRGRSETQYF.

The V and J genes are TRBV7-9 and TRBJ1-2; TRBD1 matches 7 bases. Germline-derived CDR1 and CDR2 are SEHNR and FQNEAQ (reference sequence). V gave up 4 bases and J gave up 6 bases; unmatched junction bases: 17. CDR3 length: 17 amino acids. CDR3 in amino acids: CASSYRQGSSLRDGYTF. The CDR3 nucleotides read TGTGCCAGCAGCTATCGACAGGGATCCTCTCTGAGGGATGGCTACACCTTC. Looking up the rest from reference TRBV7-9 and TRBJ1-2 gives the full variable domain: DTGVSQNPRHKITKRGQNVTFRCDPISEHNRLYWYRQTLGQGPEFLTYFQNEAQLEKSRLLSDRFSAERPKGSFSTLEIQRTEQGDSAMYLCASSYRQGSSLRDGYTFGSGTRLTVV.

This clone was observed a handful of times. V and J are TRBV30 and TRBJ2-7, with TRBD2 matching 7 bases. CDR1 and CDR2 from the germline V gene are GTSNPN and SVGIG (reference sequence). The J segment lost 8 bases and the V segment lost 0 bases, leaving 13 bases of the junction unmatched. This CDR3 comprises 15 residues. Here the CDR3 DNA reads TGTGCCTGGAGTGTAAAGGGAGGGTTCGGGAGTAAGCAGTACTTC. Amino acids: CAWSVKGGFGSKQYF.

The CDR3 nucleotides are TGTGCCACCCCCAGCCCAGCTAACAGTGACGAGCAGTACTTC. Translated, it gives CATPSPANSDEQYF. The chain employs TRBV30 and TRBJ2-7; D unresolved. V lost 8 bases, J lost 5 bases, and 22 bases lay in between. Germline V CDR1 and CDR2: GTSNPN, SVGIG (reference sequence). This CDR3 contains 14 residues.

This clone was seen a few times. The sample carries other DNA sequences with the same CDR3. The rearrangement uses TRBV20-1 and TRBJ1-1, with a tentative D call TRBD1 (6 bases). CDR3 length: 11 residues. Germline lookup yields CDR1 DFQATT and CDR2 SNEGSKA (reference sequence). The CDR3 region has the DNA TGCAGCGCGACAGGGAACACTGAAGCTTTCTTT. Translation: CSATGNTEAFF.

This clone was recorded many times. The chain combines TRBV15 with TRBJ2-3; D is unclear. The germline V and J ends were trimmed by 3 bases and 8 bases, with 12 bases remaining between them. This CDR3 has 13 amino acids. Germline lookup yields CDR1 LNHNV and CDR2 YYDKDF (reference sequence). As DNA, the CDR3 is TGTGCCACCAGCAGGGAACAATCTGGTACGCAGTATTTT. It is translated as CATSREQSGTQYF.

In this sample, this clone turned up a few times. This CDR3 is CASSLFTQKGRAFF. CDR3 in DNA: TGTGCCAGCAGCTTATTCACTCAGAAGGGGCGAGCTTTCTTT. This chain uses TRBV13 with TRBJ1-1; possibly TRBD1 for D (5 bases). The CDR3 is 14 amino acids. Germline CDR1 is PRHDT and CDR2 is FYEKMQ (reference sequence). V lost 2 bases and J lost 10, with 17 bases in between.

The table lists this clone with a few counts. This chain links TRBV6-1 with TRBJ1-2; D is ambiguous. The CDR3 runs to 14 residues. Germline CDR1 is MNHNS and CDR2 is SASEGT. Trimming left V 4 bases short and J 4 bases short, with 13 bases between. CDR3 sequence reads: CASSGREAGYGYTF. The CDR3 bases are TGTGCCAGCAGTGGAAGAGAAGCGGGCTATGGCTACACCTTC.

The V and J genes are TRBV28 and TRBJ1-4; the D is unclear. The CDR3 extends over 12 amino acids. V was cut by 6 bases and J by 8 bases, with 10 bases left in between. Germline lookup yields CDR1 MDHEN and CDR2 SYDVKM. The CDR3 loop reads CASRLQREKLFF. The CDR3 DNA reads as TGTGCCAGCAGACTACAGCGGGAAAAACTGTTTTTT. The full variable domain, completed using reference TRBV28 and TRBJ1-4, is DVKVTQSSRYLVKRTGEKVFLECVQDMDHENMFWYRQDPGLGLRLIYFSYDVKMKEKGDIPEGYSVSREKKERFSLILESASTNQTSMYLCASRLQREKLFFGSGTQLSVL.

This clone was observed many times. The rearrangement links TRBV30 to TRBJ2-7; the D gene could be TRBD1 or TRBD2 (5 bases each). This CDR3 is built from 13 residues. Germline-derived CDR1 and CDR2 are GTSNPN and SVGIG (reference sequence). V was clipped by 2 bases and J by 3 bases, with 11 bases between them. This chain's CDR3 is CAWSLGDSYEQYF. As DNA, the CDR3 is TGTGCCTGGAGTCTGGGGGATAGCTACGAGCAGTACTTC.